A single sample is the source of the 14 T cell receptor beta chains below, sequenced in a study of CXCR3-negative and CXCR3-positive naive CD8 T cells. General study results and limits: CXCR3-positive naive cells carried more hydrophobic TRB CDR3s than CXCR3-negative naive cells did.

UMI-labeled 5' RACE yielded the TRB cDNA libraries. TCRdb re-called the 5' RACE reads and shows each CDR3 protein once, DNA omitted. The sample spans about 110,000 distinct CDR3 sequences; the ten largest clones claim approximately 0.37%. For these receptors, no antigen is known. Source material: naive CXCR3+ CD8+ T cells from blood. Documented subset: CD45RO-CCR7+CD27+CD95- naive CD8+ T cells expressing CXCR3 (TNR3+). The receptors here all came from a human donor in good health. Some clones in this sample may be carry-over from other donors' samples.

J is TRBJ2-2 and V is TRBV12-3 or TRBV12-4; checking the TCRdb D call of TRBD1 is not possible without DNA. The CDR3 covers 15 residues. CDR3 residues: CASSDRIRNTGELFF.

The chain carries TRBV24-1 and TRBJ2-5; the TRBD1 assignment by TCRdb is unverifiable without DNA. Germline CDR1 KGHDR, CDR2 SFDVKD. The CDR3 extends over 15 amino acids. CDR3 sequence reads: CATSETGTGGETQYF.

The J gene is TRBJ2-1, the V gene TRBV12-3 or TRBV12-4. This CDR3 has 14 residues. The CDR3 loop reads CASSLGTGYNEQFF.

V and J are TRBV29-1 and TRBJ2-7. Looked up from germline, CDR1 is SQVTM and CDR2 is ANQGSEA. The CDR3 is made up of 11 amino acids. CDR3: CSVVDRNEQYF.

The CDR3 sequence is CASSLGVSSYNEQFF. The chain has TRBV7-2 and TRBJ2-1. This CDR3 contains 15 residues. CDR1 and CDR2 from the germline V gene are SGHTA and FQGNSA.

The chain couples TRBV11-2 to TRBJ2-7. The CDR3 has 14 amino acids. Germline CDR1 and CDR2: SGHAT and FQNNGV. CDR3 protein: CASADTGGSYEQYF.

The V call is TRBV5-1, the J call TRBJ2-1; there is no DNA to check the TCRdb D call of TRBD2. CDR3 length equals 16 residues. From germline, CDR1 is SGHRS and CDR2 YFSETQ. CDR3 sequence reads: CASSLAGSRGVNEQFF.

The CDR3 spells CASSPGRNTGELFF. The rearrangement joins TRBV19 to TRBJ2-2; the D call from TCRdb, TRBD1, cannot be confirmed without DNA. The CDR3 is made up of 14 amino acids. From germline, CDR1 is LNHDA and CDR2 SQIVND (reference sequence).

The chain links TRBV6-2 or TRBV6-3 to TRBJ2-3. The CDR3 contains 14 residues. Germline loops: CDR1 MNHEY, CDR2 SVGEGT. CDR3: CASSYSTTPDTQYF.

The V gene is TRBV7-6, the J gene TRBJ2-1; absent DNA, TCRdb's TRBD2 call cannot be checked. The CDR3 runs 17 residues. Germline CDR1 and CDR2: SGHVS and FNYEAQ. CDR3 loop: CASSLGVADSSYNEQFF.

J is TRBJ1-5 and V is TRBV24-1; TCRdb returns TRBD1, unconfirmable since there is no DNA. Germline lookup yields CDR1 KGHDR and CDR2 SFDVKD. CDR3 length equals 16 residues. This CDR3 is CATSDSGELSNQPQHF.

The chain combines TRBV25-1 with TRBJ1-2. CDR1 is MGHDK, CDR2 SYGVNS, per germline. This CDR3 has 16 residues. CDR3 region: CASSDSGDPANYGYTF.

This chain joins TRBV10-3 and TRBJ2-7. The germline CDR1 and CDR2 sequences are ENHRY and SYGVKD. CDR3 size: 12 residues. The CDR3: CAISEDGYEQYF.

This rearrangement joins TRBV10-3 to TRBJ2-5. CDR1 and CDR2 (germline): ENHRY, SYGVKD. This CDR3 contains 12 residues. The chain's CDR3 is CAISEERETQYF.